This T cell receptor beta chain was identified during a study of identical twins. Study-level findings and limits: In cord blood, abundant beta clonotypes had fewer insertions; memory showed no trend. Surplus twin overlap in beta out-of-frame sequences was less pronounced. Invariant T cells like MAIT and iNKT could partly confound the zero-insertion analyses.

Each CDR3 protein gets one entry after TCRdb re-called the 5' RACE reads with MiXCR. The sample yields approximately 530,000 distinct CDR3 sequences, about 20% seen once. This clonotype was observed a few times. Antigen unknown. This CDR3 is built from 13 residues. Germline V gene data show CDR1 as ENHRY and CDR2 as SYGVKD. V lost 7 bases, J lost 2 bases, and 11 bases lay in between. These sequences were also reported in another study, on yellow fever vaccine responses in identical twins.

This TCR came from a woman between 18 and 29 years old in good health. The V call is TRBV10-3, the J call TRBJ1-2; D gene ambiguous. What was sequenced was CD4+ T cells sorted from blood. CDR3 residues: CAIMGAENYGYTF. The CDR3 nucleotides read TGTGCCATCATGGGAGCAGAGAACTATGGCTACACCTTC.